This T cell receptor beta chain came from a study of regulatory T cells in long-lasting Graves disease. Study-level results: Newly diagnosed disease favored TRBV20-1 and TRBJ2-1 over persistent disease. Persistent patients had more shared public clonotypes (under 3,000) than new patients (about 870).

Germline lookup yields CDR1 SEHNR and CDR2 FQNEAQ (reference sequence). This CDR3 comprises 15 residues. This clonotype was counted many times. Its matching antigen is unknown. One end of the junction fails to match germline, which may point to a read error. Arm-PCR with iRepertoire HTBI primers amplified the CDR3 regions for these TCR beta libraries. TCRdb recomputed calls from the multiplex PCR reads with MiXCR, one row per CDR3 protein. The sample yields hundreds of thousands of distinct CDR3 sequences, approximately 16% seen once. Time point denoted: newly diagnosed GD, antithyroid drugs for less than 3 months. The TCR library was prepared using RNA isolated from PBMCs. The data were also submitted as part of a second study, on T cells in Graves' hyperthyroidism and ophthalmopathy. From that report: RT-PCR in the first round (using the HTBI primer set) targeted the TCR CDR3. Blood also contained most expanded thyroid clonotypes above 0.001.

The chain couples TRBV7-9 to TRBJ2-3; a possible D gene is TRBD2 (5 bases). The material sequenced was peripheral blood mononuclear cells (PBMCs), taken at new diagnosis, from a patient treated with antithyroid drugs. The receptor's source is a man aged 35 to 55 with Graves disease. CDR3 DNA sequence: TGTGCCAGTAGCTTTGTGGGGAATAGCGCAGATACGCAGTATTTT. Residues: CASSFVGNSADTQYF.